The table lists the clone carrying this TCR beta chain with many counts. Its antigen remains unidentified. The length of the CDR3 is 15 residues. V lost 3 bases and J 0 bases, leaving 9 bases between the germline ends. Each cDNA molecule carried a unique molecular identifier. MiXCR, run by TCRdb on the 5' RACE reads, gives a single entry per CDR3 protein. The sample has tens of thousands of distinct CDR3 sequences, more than 5.5% seen once. The data were taken from a study of early T cells in non-severe SARS-CoV-2 infection. Study background: Unpaired chains resulted from sequencing bulk RNA of unsorted whole blood.

Whole-study findings and limits: There was a bias toward anti-spike CD8 responses in VDJdb matching, which missed private and CD4 specificities.

The source is an adult who was a healthcare worker with PCR-confirmed SARS-CoV-2 infection or an uninfected control (not recorded which). The chain combines TRBV12-3 or TRBV12-4 with TRBJ1-5, with D maybe TRBD1 (5 bases). The sequencing used whole blood, collected at baseline. The CDR3 spells CASSFWGNSNQPQHF. In nucleotides, the CDR3 is TGTGCCAGCAGTTTTTGGGGGAATAGCAATCAGCCCCAGCATTTT.